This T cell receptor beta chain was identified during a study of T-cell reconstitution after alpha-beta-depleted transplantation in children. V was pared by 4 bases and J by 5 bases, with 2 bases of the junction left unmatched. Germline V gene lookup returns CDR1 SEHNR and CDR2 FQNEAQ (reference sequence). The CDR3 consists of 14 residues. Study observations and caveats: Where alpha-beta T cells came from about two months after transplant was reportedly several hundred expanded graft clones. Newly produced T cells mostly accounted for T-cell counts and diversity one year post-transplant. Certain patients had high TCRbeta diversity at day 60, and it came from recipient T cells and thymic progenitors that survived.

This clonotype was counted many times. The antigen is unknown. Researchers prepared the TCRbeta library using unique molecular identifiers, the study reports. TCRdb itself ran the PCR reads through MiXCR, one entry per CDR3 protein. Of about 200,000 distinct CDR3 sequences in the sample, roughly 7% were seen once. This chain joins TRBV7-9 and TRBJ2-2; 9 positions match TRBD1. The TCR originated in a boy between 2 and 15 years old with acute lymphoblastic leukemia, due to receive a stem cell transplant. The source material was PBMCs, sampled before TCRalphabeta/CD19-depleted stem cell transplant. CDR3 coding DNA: TGTGCCAGCAGCTCCGGGACAGGGACCGGGGAGCTGTTTTTT. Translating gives CASSSGTGTGELFF.